This T cell receptor (beta chain) came from a study of blood T cell repertoires in COVID-19. Study-wide context: Both acute and convalescent COVID-19 samples were obtained from the United States, Italy and Spain. T cells, B-cell-depleted T cells, or PBMCs supplied cDNA or gDNA.

CDR1 and CDR2 from the germline V gene are MNHEY and SVGAGI. Losses at the gene ends were 4 bases for V and 4 bases for J; bases not matched to a gene: 12. There are 16 residues in the CDR3. Source study methods: It was from reference gene primer amplification that nucleated cell counts were estimated. Generated by immunoSEQ multiplex PCR, the TCRdb table keeps only in-frame clones and is missing some. The DNA was the basis for D and trimming; V, J and clone size are from that table. This sample has 130,000 to 150,000 clones, with roughly 88% found just once. This sequence joins TRBV6-5 and TRBJ1-2, with 7 bases identical to TRBD1. This sequence was found in a woman aged 45-65 years with acute or convalescent COVID-19. The source material was peripheral blood. The CDR3 DNA reads TGTGCCAGCAGTTTTGGACAGGTCCCAGGTGGCTATGGCTACACCTTC. It encodes CASSFGQVPGGYGYTF.